These 2 T cell receptor beta chains share one sample of origin, sequenced in a study of graft-versus-host responses after intestinal transplantation. The method was immunoSEQ multiplex PCR; TCRdb's version includes in-frame clones alone and lacks a portion of them. Here the sample spans fewer than 10,000 clones, about two thirds being singletons. Processing was applied to graft tissue in order to liberate intraepithelial and lamina propria lymphocytes. The sequenced sample was ileum tissue, obtained 450 to 460 days after transplant. Source of these receptors: a human patient who received an intestinal transplant, so some T cells may come from the graft donor.

A single count supports this clone. This sequence joins TRBV4-3 and TRBJ2-2; 10 bases are a match to TRBD1. This CDR3 has 15 residues. Germline-derived CDR1 and CDR2 are LGHNA and YSLEER. V lost 3 bases, J lost 7 bases, and 5 bases stayed unmatched. The CDR3 loop reads CASSQGTGEIGELFF. As DNA, the CDR3 is TGCGCCAGCAGCCAGGGGACAGGGGAAATCGGGGAGCTGTTTTTT.

The chain recombines TRBV6-1 with TRBJ1-4; D unresolved. Per the germline V gene, CDR1 is MNHNS and CDR2 is SASEGT. The CDR3 length is 14 residues. The V end was cut by 6 bases, the J end by 10 bases, with 18 bases between. The CDR3 nucleotides read TGTGCCAGCAGCAAGACTAACTCCTCACCAAAACTGTTTTTT. As protein: CASSKTNSSPKLFF.